These 23 T cell receptor beta chains share one sample of origin, sequenced in a study of neurological immune-mediated disorders. One entry per CDR3 protein results from TCRdb running MiXCR on the 5' RACE reads. The sample holds approximately 84,000 distinct CDR3 sequences; about 4% are singletons and the top ten take more than 5%. Time point indicated: longitudinal time-point 3. Sequences were obtained from PBMCs. The receptors here all came from a woman in her sixties or seventies with multiple sclerosis.

This clonotype was counted ten times or more. CDR3 region: CASSGDSQTYEQYF. CDR3 nucleotide sequence: TGCGCCAGCAGCGGCGACAGCCAAACCTACGAGCAGTACTTC. The chain combines TRBV5-1 with TRBJ2-7; D perhaps matches TRBD1 (5 bases). Germline assignment: CDR1 SGHRS and CDR2 YFSETQ. The CDR3 runs 14 residues. The V end lost 4 bases, the J end lost 2 bases, and 13 bases lay between the germline ends.

This clonotype appeared many times. The CDR3 loop reads CAWRDRGRTYEQYF. CDR3 coding DNA: TGTGCCTGGAGGGACAGGGGAAGGACCTACGAGCAGTACTTC. The rearrangement uses TRBV30 and TRBJ2-7; 9 bases align to TRBD1. The CDR3 is 14 amino acids. CDR1 is GTSNPN, CDR2 SVGIG, per germline (reference sequence). V was pared by 3 bases and J by 2 bases, with 5 bases of the junction left unmatched.

Ten or more counts support this clonotype. The chain joins TRBV5-6 to TRBJ2-7, with 9 bases aligning to TRBD2. The CDR3 length is 12 residues. V dropped 2 bases and J dropped 13; count of bases not matched to a gene: 7. Per germline, CDR1 SGHDT and CDR2 YYEEEE. CDR3 DNA sequence: TGTGCCAGCAGCTTAGGGCTAGCGGGGCTATACTTC. Its translation is CASSLGLAGLYF.

The chain uses TRBV27 and TRBJ2-1; the match to TRBD1 covers 8 bases. Germline V gene data show CDR1 as MNHEY and CDR2 as SMNVEV (reference sequence). This CDR3 has 15 residues. The trim removed 8 bases at V and 3 bases at J, leaving 9 bases unmatched. The CDR3 DNA is TGTGCCAGCGGGGAAAGACAGGGGTTCTACAATGAGCAGTTCTTC. Translating it yields CASGERQGFYNEQFF.

There are many counts of this clonotype. The gene calls are TRBV21-1 and TRBJ2-6. TRBV21-1 is noted as a pseudogene. CDR3 size: 16 residues. CDR3 region: CASSKDAGLRANVLTF. CDR3 DNA sequence: TGTGCCAGCAGCAAAGACGCCGGGTTGCGGGCCAACGTCCTGACTTTC.

This clonotype was counted at least ten times. V is TRBV12-3 or TRBV12-4 and J is TRBJ2-2; 11 nucleotides match TRBD1. This CDR3 has 16 residues. V was pared by 2 bases and J by 4 bases, with 3 bases of the junction left unmatched. The DNA for the CDR3 is TGTGCCAGCAGTTTACGGACAGGGGGCACCACCGGGGAGCTGTTTTTT. Translated: CASSLRTGGTTGELFF.

The chain recombines TRBV6-5 with TRBJ1-2; possibly TRBD1 for D (5 bases). With 3 bases removed from V and 3 bases from J, the gap between germline ends came to 14 bases. Germline V gives CDR1 MNHEY, CDR2 SVGAGI. CDR3 length: 15 amino acids. CDR3 sequence reads: CASSYMRGSYYGYTF. The DNA of the CDR3 is TGTGCCAGCAGTTATATGCGGGGGAGCTACTATGGCTACACCTTC.

This clonotype was counted at least ten times. The CDR3 coding sequence is TGTGCCAGCAGTTACCCTGACCAGCCCCAGCATTTT. Protein: CASSYPDQPQHF. The rearrangement uses TRBV12-3 or TRBV12-4 and TRBJ1-5, with D uncertain. V was cut by 4 bases and J by 7 bases, with 8 bases left in between. The CDR3 is 12 amino acids.

This clonotype was observed a handful of times. A read error may produce the germline difference seen at one junction end. The chain joins TRBV7-9 to TRBJ2-7; 7 bases map to TRBD2. CDR3 length: 19 amino acids. CDR1 is SEHNR, CDR2 FQNEAQ, per germline (reference sequence). The CDR3 spells CASNLDPGGGRIVSYEQYF. CDR3 DNA: TGTGCCAGCAACTTAGATCCGGGGGGTGGACGGATCGTTTCCTACGAGCAGTACTTC.

This clonotype has a handful of counts. This may come from a read error, since a much larger clone is one base off. The rearrangement links TRBV12-3 or TRBV12-4 to TRBJ2-7; D gene ambiguous. The ends were cut back, 6 bases at V and 0 bases at J, with 12 bases in the middle. The CDR3 spans 14 residues. CDR3 in amino acids: CASRGKHSSYEQYF. In nucleotides, the CDR3 is TGTGCCAGCAGGGGAAAGCACTCCTCCTACGAGCAGTACTTC.

This clonotype showed up many times. This rearrangement joins TRBV5-1 to TRBJ2-7; a possible D gene is TRBD1 (5 bases). V dropped 0 bases and J dropped 3 bases, with 13 bases sitting between them. This CDR3 comprises 15 residues. Germline V gene data show CDR1 as SGHRS and CDR2 as YFSETQ. The CDR3 here is CASSLVQERHYEQYF. The DNA for the CDR3 is TGCGCCAGCAGCTTGGTACAGGAACGCCACTACGAGCAGTACTTC.

The chain recombines TRBV20-1 with TRBJ2-4, with D tentatively TRBD1 (6 bases). The CDR3 runs 17 residues. V shed 3 bases and J shed 0 bases, with 18 bases lying between them. CDR1 DFQATT and CDR2 SNEGSKA come from the germline V gene (reference sequence). CDR3 sequence (DNA): TGCAGTGCTAGTGCCGAGGGGACACTCCTAGCCAAAAACATTCAGTACTTC. As protein: CSASAEGTLLAKNIQYF.

The sample holds many counts of this clonotype. The V gene is TRBV10-1, the J gene TRBJ1-2; a weak D match, TRBD1 (5 bases). This CDR3 comprises 13 residues. Germline V gene lookup returns CDR1 WNHNN and CDR2 SYGVQD (reference sequence). V dropped 4 bases and J dropped 0 bases, with 6 bases sitting between them. The CDR3 DNA follows: TGCGCCAGCAGTGTGACAGCTAACTATGGCTACACCTTC. The encoded protein is CASSVTANYGYTF.

This clonotype has a count of ten or more. The gene calls are TRBV6-5 and TRBJ2-3; D is unclear. The V end lost 8 bases, the J end lost 0 bases, and 3 bases lay between the germline ends. Germline assignment: CDR1 MNHEY and CDR2 SVGAGI. The CDR3 contains 11 residues. The DNA of the CDR3 is TGTGCCAGCGGAAGCACAGATACGCAGTATTTT. Its protein is CASGSTDTQYF.

This clonotype occurred many times. V gene TRBV5-1 combines with J gene TRBJ1-5; D call uncertain. V lost 0 bases, J lost 3 bases, and 7 bases lay in between. In germline, CDR1 is SGHRS, CDR2 YFSETQ. The CDR3 runs to 14 residues. The CDR3 region is CASSLEGSNQPQHF. The CDR3 nucleotides are TGCGCCAGCAGCTTGGAAGGTTCCAATCAGCCCCAGCATTTT.

The sample holds many counts of this clonotype. This rearrangement joins TRBV5-1 to TRBJ1-5; D call uncertain. Trimming removed 0 bases from V and 6 bases from J, with 16 bases in between. Germline-derived CDR1 and CDR2 are SGHRS and YFSETQ. The CDR3 runs to 16 residues. CDR3 DNA: TGCGCCAGCAGCTTGGGGGGAGAGGGCCAAGGTCAGCCCCAGCATTTT. It yields the protein CASSLGGEGQGQPQHF. Looking up the rest from reference TRBV5-1 and TRBJ1-5 gives the full variable domain: KAGVTQTPRYLIKTRGQQVTLSCSPISGHRSVSWYQQTPGQGLQFLFEYFSETQRNKGNFPGRFSGRQFSNSRSEMNVSTLELGDSALYLCASSLGGEGQGQPQHFGDGTRLSIL.

This clonotype was counted at least ten times. The chain uses TRBV5-5 and TRBJ2-5, with TRBD1 matching over 12 bases. From germline, CDR1 is SGHKS and CDR2 YYEKEE (reference sequence). The CDR3 loop spans 17 amino acids. Unmatched junction bases numbered 11, after V lost 4 bases and J lost 4 bases. As DNA, the CDR3 is TGTGCCAGCAGCGGGGGGGACAGGGGGCAGGTTAGAGAGACCCAGTACTTC. Amino acids: CASSGGDRGQVRETQYF.

The chain has TRBV14 and TRBJ2-7; no clear D gene. This CDR3 region has 14 residues. The V gene lost 1 base and the J gene lost 6 bases, with 13 bases spanning the gap. Per the germline V gene, CDR1 is SGHDN and CDR2 is FVKESK. CDR3: CASSQVYRAGEQYF. For the CDR3, the DNA is TGTGCCAGCAGCCAAGTTTATAGGGCAGGCGAGCAGTACTTC.

Concerning this clonotype: This may arise from a read error, as a much more abundant clone is one base away. The chain has TRBV10-2 and TRBJ2-3, with D possibly matching TRBD2 (6 bases). The CDR3 covers 15 residues. Germline CDR1 WSHSY, CDR2 SAAADI. Deletions cut 6 bases from V and 1 base from J, with 14 bases between. The CDR3 sequence is CASSQDGGRTDTQYF. The CDR3 DNA is TGCGCCAGCAGCCAGGACGGGGGACGCACAGATACGCAGTATTTT.

This clonotype was found many times. J is TRBJ2-1 and V is TRBV4-1; the D gene is possibly TRBD2 (7 bases). Between the trimmed V and J ends, which lost 1 base and 2 bases, there was a span of 12 bases. The CDR3 sequence is 16 residues long. Germline CDR1 is MGHRA and CDR2 is YSYEKL. The CDR3 loop reads CASSQGGGPPYNEQFF. CDR3 nucleotides: TGCGCCAGCAGCCAAGGGGGGGGCCCCCCCTACAATGAGCAGTTCTTC.

This clonotype was seen at least ten times. This chain connects TRBV2 to TRBJ1-1; TRBD1 might be the D (5 bases). The CDR3 consists of 13 residues. V dropped 4 bases and J dropped 1 base, with 7 bases sitting between them. Germline V gene lookup returns CDR1 SNHLY and CDR2 FYNNEI. The CDR3 DNA is TGTGCCAGCAGTGGGCAGGGGAACACTGAAGCTTTCTTT. This sequence encodes CASSGQGNTEAFF.

Many counts were recorded for this clonotype. This rearrangement joins TRBV7-9 to TRBJ1-1, with a possible D match to TRBD1 (5 bases). The germline V gene encodes CDR1 SEHNR and CDR2 FQNEAQ (reference sequence). V was pared by 4 bases and J by 5 bases, with 23 bases between. The CDR3 has 17 residues. DNA of the CDR3: TGTGCCAGCAGCTCTCAGGGCTTGCGAGTAGGTTGGACTGAAGCTTTCTTT. The encoded protein is CASSSQGLRVGWTEAFF.

At least ten counts were recorded for this clonotype. The rearrangement uses TRBV7-2 and TRBJ1-4; D is unresolved. Germline V gene lookup returns CDR1 SGHTA and CDR2 FQGNSA. The CDR3 runs 15 residues. The V end was cut by 5 bases, the J end by 0 bases, with 10 bases between. The CDR3 region has the DNA TGTGCCAGCAGCCCTGGCACTGCAACTAATGAAAAACTGTTTTTT. This gives the protein CASSPGTATNEKLFF. The full variable domain, completed using reference TRBV7-2 and TRBJ1-4, is GAGVSQSPSNKVTEKGKDVELRCDPISGHTALYWYRQSLGQGLEFLIYFQGNSAPDKSGLPSDRFSAERTGGSVSTLTIQRTQQEDSAVYLCASSPGTATNEKLFFGSGTQLSVL.